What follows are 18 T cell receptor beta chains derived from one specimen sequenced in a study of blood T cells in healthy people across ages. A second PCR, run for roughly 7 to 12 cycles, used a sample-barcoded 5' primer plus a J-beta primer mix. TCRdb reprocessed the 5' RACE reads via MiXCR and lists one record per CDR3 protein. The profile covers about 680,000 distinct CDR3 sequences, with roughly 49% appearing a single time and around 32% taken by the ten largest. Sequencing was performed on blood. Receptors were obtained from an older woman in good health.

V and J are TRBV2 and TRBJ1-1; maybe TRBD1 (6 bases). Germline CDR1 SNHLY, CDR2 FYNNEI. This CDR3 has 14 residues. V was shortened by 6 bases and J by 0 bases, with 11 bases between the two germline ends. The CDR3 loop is CASRDDRMNTEAFF. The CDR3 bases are TGTGCCAGCAGAGACGACAGGATGAACACTGAAGCTTTCTTT.

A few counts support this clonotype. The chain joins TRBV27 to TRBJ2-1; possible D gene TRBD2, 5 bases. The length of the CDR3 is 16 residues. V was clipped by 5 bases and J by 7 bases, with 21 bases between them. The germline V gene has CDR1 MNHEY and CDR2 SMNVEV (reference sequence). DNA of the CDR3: TGTGCCAGCAGTCTTCGCCCTAGCTTAGTTCCGAATGAGCAGTTCTTC. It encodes CASSLRPSLVPNEQFF.

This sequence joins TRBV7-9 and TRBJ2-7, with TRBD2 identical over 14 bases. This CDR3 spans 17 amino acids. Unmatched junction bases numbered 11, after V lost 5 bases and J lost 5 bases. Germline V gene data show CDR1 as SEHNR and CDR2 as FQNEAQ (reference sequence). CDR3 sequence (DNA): TGTGCCAGCAGCACCATCACCGGGACTAGCGGGAGCAACGAGCAGTACTTC. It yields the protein CASSTITGTSGSNEQYF.

The CDR3 DNA is TGCAGTGCAACCATGGGGGTGTACGAGCAGTACTTC. Amino acids: CSATMGVYEQYF. The chain recombines TRBV20-1 with TRBJ2-7, with D possibly being TRBD1 or TRBD2 (5 bases each). The CDR3 loop spans 12 amino acids. Trimming shortened V by 6 bases and J by 4 bases, and 13 bases separated the two germline ends. The V gene's germline CDR1 is DFQATT and CDR2 SNEGSKA (reference sequence).

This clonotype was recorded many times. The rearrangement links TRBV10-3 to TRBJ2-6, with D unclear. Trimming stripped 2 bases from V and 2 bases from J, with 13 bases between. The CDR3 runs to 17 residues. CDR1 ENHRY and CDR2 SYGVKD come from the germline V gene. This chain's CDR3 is CAISERGPLAGANVLTF. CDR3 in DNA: TGTGCCATCAGTGAGAGAGGCCCCCTCGCTGGGGCCAACGTCCTGACTTTC.

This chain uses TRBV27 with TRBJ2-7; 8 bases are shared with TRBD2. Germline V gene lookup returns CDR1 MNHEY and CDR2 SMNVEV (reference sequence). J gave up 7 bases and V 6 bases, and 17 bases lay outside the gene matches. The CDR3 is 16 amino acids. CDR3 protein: CASSLVREVSYNEQYF. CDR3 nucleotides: TGTGCCAGCAGCCTTGTGCGGGAGGTCTCCTACAATGAGCAGTACTTC.

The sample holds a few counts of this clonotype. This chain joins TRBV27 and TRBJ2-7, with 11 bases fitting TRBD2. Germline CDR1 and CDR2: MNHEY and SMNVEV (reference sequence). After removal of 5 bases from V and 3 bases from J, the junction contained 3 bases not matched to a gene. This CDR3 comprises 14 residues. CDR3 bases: TGTGCCAGCAGTGGGCTAGCGGGAGGCTACGAGCAGTACTTC. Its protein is CASSGLAGGYEQYF.

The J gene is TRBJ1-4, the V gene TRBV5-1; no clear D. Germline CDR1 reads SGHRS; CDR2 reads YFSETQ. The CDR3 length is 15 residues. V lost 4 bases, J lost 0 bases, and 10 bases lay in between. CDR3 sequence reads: CASSQFGTTNEKLFF. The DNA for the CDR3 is TGCGCCAGCAGCCAGTTCGGTACAACTAATGAAAAACTGTTTTTT.

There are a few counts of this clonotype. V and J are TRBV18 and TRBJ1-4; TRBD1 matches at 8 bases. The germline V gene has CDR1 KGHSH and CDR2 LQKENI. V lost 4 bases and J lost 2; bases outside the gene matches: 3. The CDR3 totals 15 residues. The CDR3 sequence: CASSRGQGTNEKLFF. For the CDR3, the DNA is TGTGCCAGCTCACGCGGACAGGGTACTAATGAAAAACTGTTTTTT. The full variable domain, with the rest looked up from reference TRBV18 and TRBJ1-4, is NAGVMQNPRHLVRRRGQEARLRCSPMKGHSHVYWYRQLPEEGLKFMVYLQKENIIDESGMPKERFSAEFPKEGPSILRIQQVVRGDSAAYFCASSRGQGTNEKLFFGSGTQLSVL.

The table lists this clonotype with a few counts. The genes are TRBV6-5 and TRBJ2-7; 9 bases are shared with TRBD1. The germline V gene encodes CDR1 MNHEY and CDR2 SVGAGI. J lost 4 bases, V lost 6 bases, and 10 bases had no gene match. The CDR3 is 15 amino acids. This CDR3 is CASRTGGQGTYEQYF. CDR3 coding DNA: TGTGCCAGCAGGACGGGGGGACAGGGAACTTACGAGCAGTACTTC.

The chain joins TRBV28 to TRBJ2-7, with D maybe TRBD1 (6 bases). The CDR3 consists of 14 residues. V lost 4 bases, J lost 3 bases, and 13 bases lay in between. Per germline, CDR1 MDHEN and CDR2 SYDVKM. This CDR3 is CASSSGAPRYEQYF. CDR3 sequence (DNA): TGTGCCAGCAGTTCAGGGGCGCCCCGCTACGAGCAGTACTTC.

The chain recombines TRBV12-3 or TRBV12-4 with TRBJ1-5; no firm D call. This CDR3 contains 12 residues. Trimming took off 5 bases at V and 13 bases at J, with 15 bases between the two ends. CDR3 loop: CASSLVPRMQHF. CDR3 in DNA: TGTGCCAGCAGTCTTGTCCCTAGAATGCAGCATTTT.

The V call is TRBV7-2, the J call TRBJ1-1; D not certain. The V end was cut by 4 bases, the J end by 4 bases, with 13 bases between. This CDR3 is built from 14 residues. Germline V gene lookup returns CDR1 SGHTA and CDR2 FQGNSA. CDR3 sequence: CASSSRTDLTEAFF. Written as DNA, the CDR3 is TGTGCCAGCAGCTCCAGGACCGACCTCACTGAAGCTTTCTTT.

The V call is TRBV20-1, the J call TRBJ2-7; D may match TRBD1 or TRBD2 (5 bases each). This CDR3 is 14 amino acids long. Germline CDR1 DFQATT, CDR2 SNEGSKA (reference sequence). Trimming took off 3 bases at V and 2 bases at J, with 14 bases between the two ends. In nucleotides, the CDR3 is TGCAGTGCTAGCCCGGGGACCGCAACCTACGAGCAGTACTTC. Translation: CSASPGTATYEQYF.

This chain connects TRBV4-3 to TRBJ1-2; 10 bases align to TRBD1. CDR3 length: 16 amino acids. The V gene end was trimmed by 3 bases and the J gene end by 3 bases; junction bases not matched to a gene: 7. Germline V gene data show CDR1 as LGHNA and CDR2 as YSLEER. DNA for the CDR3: TGCGCCAGCAGCCAGGGGACCGGGACAGGGGACTATGGCTACACCTTC. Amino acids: CASSQGTGTGDYGYTF.

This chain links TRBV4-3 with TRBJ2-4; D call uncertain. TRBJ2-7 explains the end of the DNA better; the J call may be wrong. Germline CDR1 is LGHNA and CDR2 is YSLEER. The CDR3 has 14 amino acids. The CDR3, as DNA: TGCGCCAGCAGCCAAGCGTGGGACTCCTACGAGCAGTACTTC. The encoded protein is CASSQAWDSYEQYF.

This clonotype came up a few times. The CDR3, as DNA: TGCAGTGCTCACGTCAGCTCCTACGAGCAGTACTTC. This gives the protein CSAHVSSYEQYF. The chain joins TRBV20-1 to TRBJ2-7; D unresolved. The V end was cut by 5 bases, the J end by 0 bases, with 8 bases between. The CDR3 runs to 12 residues. The germline V gene encodes CDR1 DFQATT and CDR2 SNEGSKA (reference sequence).

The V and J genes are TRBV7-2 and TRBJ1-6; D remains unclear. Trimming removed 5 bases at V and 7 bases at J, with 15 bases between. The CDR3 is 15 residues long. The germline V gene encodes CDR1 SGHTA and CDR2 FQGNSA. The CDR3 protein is CASSLLERSNSPLHF. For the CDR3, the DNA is TGTGCCAGCAGCCTGTTAGAAAGGTCGAATTCACCCCTCCACTTT.